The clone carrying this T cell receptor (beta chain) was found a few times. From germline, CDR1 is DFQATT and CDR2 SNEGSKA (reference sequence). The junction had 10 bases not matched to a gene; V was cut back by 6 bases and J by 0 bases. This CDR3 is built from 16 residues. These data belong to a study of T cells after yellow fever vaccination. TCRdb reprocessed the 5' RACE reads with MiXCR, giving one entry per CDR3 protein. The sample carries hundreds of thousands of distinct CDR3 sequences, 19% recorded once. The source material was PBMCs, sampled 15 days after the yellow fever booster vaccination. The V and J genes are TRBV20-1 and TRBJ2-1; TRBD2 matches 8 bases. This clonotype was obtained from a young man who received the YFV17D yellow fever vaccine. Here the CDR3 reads CSAVLGLALSYNEQFF. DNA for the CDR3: TGCAGTGCCGTACTTGGACTAGCCCTCTCCTACAATGAGCAGTTCTTC.